Each of the 10 T cell receptor beta chains below was sequenced from the same sample in a study of vaccination effects on CD4 cells after COVID-19. The table came from immunoSEQ multiplex PCR; TCRdb's copy has only in-frame clones and leaves some out. The sample holds 30,000 to 35,000 clones, around 80% seen once. The ViraFEST assay expanded antigen-specific CD4+ T cells with viral peptide pools before sequencing. The culture ran for around 10 days before CD4+ T cells were isolated. Each person got two doses of an mRNA SARS-CoV-2 vaccine, BNT162b2 or mRNA-1273. Antigens of these TCRs are unknown. The sample was CD4+ T cells from PBMCs cultured with HCoV-NL63 spike peptides, taken after COVID-19 vaccination. These receptors came from a human donor who received a COVID-19 vaccine. Some clones in this sample may be carry-over from other donors' samples.

This chain connects TRBV7-9 to TRBJ1-4, with 7 bases matching TRBD1. The J segment lost 9 bases and the V segment lost 3 bases, leaving 13 bases of the junction unmatched. The CDR3 loop spans 16 amino acids. The germline V gene encodes CDR1 SEHNR and CDR2 FQNEAQ (reference sequence). The CDR3 loop reads CASSLNRETGLQKLFF. The CDR3 DNA sequence: TGTGCCAGCAGCTTGAATCGAGAGACAGGGTTACAAAAACTGTTTTTT.

V gene TRBV2 combines with J gene TRBJ1-3; no reliable D call. The V end lost 4 bases, the J end lost 0 bases, and 7 bases lay between the germline ends. The CDR3 sequence is 14 residues long. Germline lookup yields CDR1 SNHLY and CDR2 FYNNEI. CDR3: CASSGTLSGNTIYF. CDR3 in DNA: TGTGCCAGCAGTGGGACCCTCTCTGGAAACACCATATATTTT.

The chain is built from TRBV5-4 and TRBJ2-5, with 9 bases identical to TRBD1. The junction had 7 bases not matched to a gene; V was cut back by 2 bases and J by 2 bases. The CDR3 consists of 16 residues. Germline CDR1 and CDR2: SGHNT and YYREEE (reference sequence). The CDR3 here is CASSFEGDRGQETQYF. The CDR3 DNA follows: TGTGCCAGCAGCTTTGAGGGAGACAGGGGGCAAGAGACCCAGTACTTC.

The chain is built from TRBV6-5 and TRBJ2-3; tentatively, D is TRBD1 or TRBD2 (5 bases each). The CDR3 sequence is 13 residues long. Between the trimmed V and J ends, which lost 7 bases and 3 bases, there was a span of 11 bases. Germline V gene sequence: CDR1 MNHEY, CDR2 SVGAGI. CDR3 loop: CASTRGLTDTQYF. In DNA form, the CDR3 reads TGTGCCAGCACCCGGGGCCTGACAGATACGCAGTATTTT.

The chain couples TRBV6-5 to TRBJ1-2; D not resolved. This CDR3 is built from 16 residues. The V end lost 0 bases, the J end lost 0 bases, and 11 bases lay between the germline ends. Germline V CDR1 and CDR2: MNHEY, SVGAGI. The DNA of the CDR3 is TGTGCCAGCAGTTACTCGACTGCCAGCCCTAACTATGGCTACACCTTC. Amino acids: CASSYSTASPNYGYTF.

The chain links TRBV19 to TRBJ2-1, with TRBD2 identical over 9 bases. The CDR3 is 19 amino acids. V was clipped by 8 bases and J by 6 bases; unmatched bases: 23. Looked up from germline, CDR1 is LNHDA and CDR2 is SQIVND (reference sequence). This chain's CDR3 is CASCPHGGSGGLNFNEQFF. CDR3 sequence (DNA): TGTGCCAGTTGTCCCCACGGGGGTAGCGGGGGCCTAAACTTCAATGAGCAGTTCTTC.

The rearrangement joins TRBV21-1 to TRBJ2-3; whether TRBD1, the table's D call, matches the DNA was not checked. TRBV21-1 is a pseudogene. The CDR3 covers 19 residues. For the CDR3, the DNA is TGTGCCAGCAGCAAGAGATCGACCGGGACAGGGAGCTTTGAAGATACGCAGTATTTT. Amino acids: CASSKRSTGTGSFEDTQYF.

The rearrangement joins TRBV24-1 to TRBJ1-1; 9 bases are shared with TRBD1. The CDR3 is 15 residues long. The J segment lost 3 bases and the V segment lost 4 bases, leaving 5 bases of the junction unmatched. CDR1 and CDR2 (germline): KGHDR, SFDVKD. The CDR3 nucleotides read TGTGCCACCAGTGACTCCGGGACAGGGTACACTGAAGCTTTCTTT. Translating gives CATSDSGTGYTEAFF.

The V gene is TRBV5-1, the J gene TRBJ2-2; D possibly matches TRBD1 or TRBD2 (5 bases each). This CDR3 has 15 amino acids. Trimming removed 0 bases from V and 6 bases from J, with 12 bases in between. Germline V gives CDR1 SGHRS, CDR2 YFSETQ. The CDR3 reads CASSLVGADAGELFF. The CDR3 coding sequence is TGCGCCAGCAGCTTGGTCGGGGCGGACGCCGGGGAGCTGTTTTTT.

The chain carries TRBV6-5 and TRBJ1-1; no reliable D call. Germline CDR1 reads MNHEY; CDR2 reads SVGAGI. The ends were cut back, 8 bases at V and 5 bases at J, with 9 bases in the middle. This CDR3 contains 11 residues. CDR3 DNA: TGTGCCAGCGCAGGACTGACTGAAGCTTTCTTT. It is translated as CASAGLTEAFF.